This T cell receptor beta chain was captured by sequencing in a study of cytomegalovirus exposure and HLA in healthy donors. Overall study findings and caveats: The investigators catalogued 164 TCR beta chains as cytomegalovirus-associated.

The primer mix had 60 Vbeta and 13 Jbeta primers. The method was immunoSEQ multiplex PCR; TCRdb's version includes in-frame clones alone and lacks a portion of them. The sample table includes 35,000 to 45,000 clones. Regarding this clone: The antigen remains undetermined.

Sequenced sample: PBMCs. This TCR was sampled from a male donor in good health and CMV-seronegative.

The CDR3 coding sequence is TGTGCCTGGGGCTCAGGAGCGGGAGTCGGGGAGACCCAGTACTTC. Its translation: CAWGSGAGVGETQYF. The chain joins TRBV30 to TRBJ2-5; 8 bases line up with TRBD2. The CDR3 runs 15 residues. The J segment lost 5 bases and the V segment lost 5 bases, leaving 13 bases of the junction unmatched. CDR1 GTSNPN and CDR2 SVGIG come from the germline V gene (reference sequence).